This T cell receptor beta chain was identified during a study of T-cell reconstitution after alpha-beta-depleted transplantation in children. Study-level results: Reports say that about two months after transplant, the alpha-beta T cells came out of several hundred graft clones that had expanded. T-cell counts and diversity at one year post-transplant came mainly from newly produced T cells. Where some patients showed high TCRbeta diversity at day 60, it came from recipient T cells and thymic progenitors that had survived.

Preparation of the TCRbeta library was carried out with unique molecular identifiers. TCRdb passed the PCR reads through MiXCR, listing each CDR3 protein once. This table has fewer than 250,000 distinct CDR3 sequences, under 9.5% appearing once. This CDR3 is 18 amino acids long. Between the trimmed V and J ends, which lost 3 bases and 0 bases, there was a span of 17 bases. The V gene's germline CDR1 is LGHNA and CDR2 YNFKEQ. This clonotype was observed at least ten times. The antigen is unknown. The starting material was PBMCs, mostly from graft donor cells, obtained 180 days after TCRalphabeta/CD19-depleted stem cell transplant. The V gene is TRBV4-2, the J gene TRBJ2-2, with D possibly matching TRBD2 (6 bases). This receptor was taken from a male patient younger than 18 who had a stem cell transplant for acute lymphoblastic leukemia, so the T cells may come from the graft donor. CDR3 sequence (DNA): TGTGCCAGCAGCCAGGGACGTGGGGACTCCGCGAACACCGGGGAGCTGTTTTTT. Translated, it gives CASSQGRGDSANTGELFF.